This is a list of T cell receptor beta chains from one sample in a study of blood T cell repertoires in COVID-19. Assay used: immunoSEQ multiplex PCR; TCRdb lists only in-frame clones, some missing. Among hundreds of thousands of clones listed, around 90% were seen once. Sequencing was done on a sample of peripheral blood. These receptors all stem from a woman aged 30 to 39 with COVID-19, enrolled during active disease. Both conserved end residues are part of each CDR3. D genes are given only for firm matches. The listing skips clone size in some rows; elsewhere it reads once, few, many or a size class.

d_gene: .
abundance: .
v_gene: TRBV5-1
j_gene: TRBJ1-6
CDR3aa: CASSLLTGGNSPLHF
CDR3nt: TGCGCCAGCAGCCTGTTGACAGGAGGAAATTCACCCCTCCACTTT

d_gene: .
abundance: .
v_gene: TRBV28
j_gene: TRBJ1-1
CDR3aa: CAGGGGVNTEAFF
CDR3nt: TGTGCCGGCGGGGGAGGGGTTAACACTGAAGCTTTCTTT

d_gene: TRBD2
abundance: .
v_gene: TRBV4-3
j_gene: TRBJ2-1
CDR3aa: CASSQAILAGGPNEQFF
CDR3nt: TGCGCCAGCAGCCAAGCGATACTAGCGGGAGGGCCCAATGAGCAGTTCTTC

d_gene: .
abundance: few
v_gene: TRBV6-6
j_gene: TRBJ2-7
CDR3aa: CASSYGAVEQYF
CDR3nt: TGTGCCAGCAGTTACGGGGCGGTCGAGCAGTACTTC

d_gene: .
abundance: .
v_gene: TRBV10-3
j_gene: TRBJ2-3
CDR3aa: CAISEFDSSTDTQYF
CDR3nt: TGTGCCATCAGTGAGTTCGACTCTAGCACAGATACGCAGTATTTT

d_gene: .
abundance: .
v_gene: TRBV2
j_gene: TRBJ1-2
CDR3aa: CASEGRGLSPYGYTF
CDR3nt: TGTGCCAGCGAGGGTAGAGGCCTCTCCCCCTATGGCTACACCTTC

d_gene: .
abundance: .
v_gene: TRBV28
j_gene: TRBJ1-6
CDR3aa: CASNFDSRANSPLHF
CDR3nt: TGTGCCAGCAACTTCGACAGCCGAGCTAATTCACCCCTCCACTTT

d_gene: .
abundance: .
v_gene: TRBV2
j_gene: TRBJ1-5
CDR3aa: CASTQEGDQPQHF
CDR3nt: TGTGCCAGCACCCAAGAGGGGGATCAGCCCCAGCATTTT

d_gene: TRBD2
abundance: .
v_gene: TRBV4-2
j_gene: TRBJ2-5
CDR3aa: CASSQPRGARRGGGETQYF
CDR3nt: TGTGCCAGCAGCCAACCCCGAGGGGCCAGGCGGGGGGGCGGAGAGACCCAGTACTTC

d_gene: .
abundance: .
v_gene: TRBV2
j_gene: TRBJ1-4
CDR3aa: CASSAVREKLFF
CDR3nt: TGTGCCAGCAGCGCGGTTCGGGAAAAACTGTTTTTT

d_gene: TRBD2
abundance: .
v_gene: TRBV6-2/TRBV6-3
j_gene: TRBJ2-1
CDR3aa: CASSYNAGESLLGSYNEQFF
CDR3nt: TGTGCCAGCAGTTATAATGCGGGAGAGTCCTTGTTAGGATCCTACAATGAGCAGTTCTTC

d_gene: .
abundance: .
v_gene: TRBV7-2
j_gene: TRBJ2-1
CDR3aa: CASKAGAYEQFF
CDR3nt: TGTGCCAGCAAGGCAGGGGCCTATGAGCAGTTCTTC

d_gene: TRBD2
abundance: .
v_gene: TRBV7-9
j_gene: TRBJ2-3
CDR3aa: CASSLVSSGSDTQYF
CDR3nt: TGTGCCAGCAGCTTAGTGTCTAGCGGGAGTGATACGCAGTATTTT

d_gene: .
abundance: .
v_gene: TRBV6-2/TRBV6-3
j_gene: TRBJ1-1
CDR3aa: CASSTRDRRTEAFF
CDR3nt: TGTGCCAGCAGTACGCGTGACAGGCGCACTGAAGCTTTCTTT

d_gene: .
abundance: once
v_gene: TRBV28
j_gene: TRBJ1-2
CDR3aa: CASSEVWTANYGYTF
CDR3nt: TGTGCCAGCAGCGAAGTGTGGACAGCTAACTATGGCTACACCTTC

d_gene: .
abundance: .
v_gene: TRBV6-5
j_gene: TRBJ1-1
CDR3aa: CASRAGRNTEAFF
CDR3nt: TGTGCCAGCAGGGCGGGGAGGAACACTGAAGCTTTCTTT

d_gene: TRBD2
abundance: .
v_gene: TRBV19
j_gene: TRBJ2-1
CDR3aa: CASSSGSGRGPFF
CDR3nt: TGTGCCAGTAGTTCGGGTAGCGGGAGAGGTCCGTTCTTC

d_gene: TRBD1
abundance: .
v_gene: TRBV24-1
j_gene: TRBJ2-5
CDR3aa: CATSDRQGSQETQYF
CDR3nt: TGTGCCACCAGTGATAGACAGGGGTCCCAAGAGACCCAGTACTTC

d_gene: .
abundance: .
v_gene: TRBV7-2
j_gene: TRBJ1-6
CDR3aa: CASSLVPENSPLHF
CDR3nt: TGTGCCAGCAGCTTAGTTCCGGAGAATTCACCCCTCCACTTT

d_gene: TRBD1
abundance: .
v_gene: TRBV6-2/TRBV6-3
j_gene: TRBJ1-2
CDR3aa: CASSYRDRTLYPYGYTF
CDR3nt: TGTGCCAGCAGTTACAGGGACAGGACTCTCTACCCCTATGGCTACACCTTC

d_gene: .
abundance: once
v_gene: TRBV11-2
j_gene: TRBJ2-6
CDR3aa: CASSLQGGSGANVLTF
CDR3nt: TGTGCCAGCAGCTTACAGGGAGGCTCTGGGGCCAACGTCCTGACTTTC

d_gene: TRBD1
abundance: .
v_gene: TRBV3-1/TRBV3-2
j_gene: TRBJ2-7
CDR3aa: CASSLQQGVSDEQYF
CDR3nt: TGTGCCAGCAGCCTCCAACAGGGGGTGAGCGACGAGCAGTACTTC

d_gene: TRBD1
abundance: .
v_gene: TRBV4-2
j_gene: TRBJ2-5
CDR3aa: CASSLRTGPRETQYF
CDR3nt: TGTGCCAGCAGCCTTCGGACAGGGCCACGAGAGACCCAGTACTTC

d_gene: TRBD2
abundance: .
v_gene: TRBV20-1
j_gene: TRBJ2-7
CDR3aa: CSASILAGGSPYEQYF
CDR3nt: TGCAGTGCTAGTATACTAGCGGGGGGCTCTCCCTACGAGCAGTACTTC

d_gene: TRBD2
abundance: .
v_gene: TRBV18
j_gene: TRBJ2-3
CDR3aa: CASSPRSAGGITDTQYF
CDR3nt: TGTGCCAGCTCACCAAGATCGGCGGGGGGGATCACAGATACGCAGTATTTT

d_gene: TRBD2
abundance: .
v_gene: TRBV18
j_gene: TRBJ2-3
CDR3aa: CASSPRLAGIYTDTQYF
CDR3nt: TGTGCCAGCTCACCACGCCTAGCGGGTATTTACACAGATACGCAGTATTTT

d_gene: TRBD2
abundance: .
v_gene: TRBV7-6
j_gene: TRBJ2-3
CDR3aa: CASRRSGRAGDTQYF
CDR3nt: TGTGCCAGCAGACGTAGCGGGAGGGCCGGAGATACGCAGTATTTT

d_gene: TRBD1
abundance: .
v_gene: TRBV27
j_gene: TRBJ2-3
CDR3aa: CASSLSRGTGYPDTQYF
CDR3nt: TGTGCCAGCAGTTTATCGCGCGGGACAGGTTACCCAGATACGCAGTATTTT

d_gene: .
abundance: .
v_gene: TRBV6-6
j_gene: TRBJ1-4
CDR3aa: CASSYWGRANEKLFF
CDR3nt: TGTGCCAGCAGTTACTGGGGGAGGGCTAATGAAAAACTGTTTTTT

d_gene: TRBD2
abundance: once
v_gene: TRBV29-1
j_gene: TRBJ2-5
CDR3aa: CSVLGGGEETQYF
CDR3nt: TGCAGCGTTCTCGGCGGGGGGGAAGAGACCCAGTACTTC

d_gene: TRBD1
abundance: .
v_gene: TRBV27
j_gene: TRBJ2-7
CDR3aa: CASSSGDRVNEQYF
CDR3nt: TGTGCCAGCAGTTCCGGGGACAGGGTAAACGAGCAGTACTTC

d_gene: .
abundance: .
v_gene: TRBV27
j_gene: TRBJ2-1
CDR3aa: CASSLGGGQIEQFF
CDR3nt: TGTGCCAGCAGTTTAGGCGGGGGCCAAATTGAGCAGTTCTTC

d_gene: .
abundance: .
v_gene: TRBV6-1
j_gene: TRBJ1-5
CDR3aa: CASSEAPGQYSNQPQHF
CDR3nt: TGTGCCAGCAGTGAAGCGCCAGGACAGTATAGCAATCAGCCCCAGCATTTT

d_gene: TRBD1
abundance: .
v_gene: TRBV28
j_gene: TRBJ2-2
CDR3aa: CASGDSMGQGGTGELFF
CDR3nt: TGTGCCAGCGGAGATTCAATGGGACAGGGGGGCACCGGGGAGCTGTTTTTT

d_gene: TRBD1
abundance: .
v_gene: TRBV19
j_gene: TRBJ1-3
CDR3aa: CASSFTGGSGNTIYF
CDR3nt: TGTGCCAGTAGTTTCACAGGGGGGTCTGGAAACACCATATATTTT

d_gene: .
abundance: .
v_gene: TRBV7-2
j_gene: TRBJ2-1
CDR3aa: CASSLARVNNEQFF
CDR3nt: TGTGCCAGCAGCTTAGCGCGGGTCAACAATGAGCAGTTCTTC

d_gene: .
abundance: .
v_gene: TRBV29-1
j_gene: TRBJ2-3
CDR3aa: CSVDGPSTDTQYF
CDR3nt: TGCAGCGTTGACGGTCCTAGCACAGATACGCAGTATTTT

d_gene: .
abundance: .
v_gene: TRBV2
j_gene: TRBJ1-5
CDR3aa: CASNQAPTGYSNQPQHF
CDR3nt: TGTGCCAGCAACCAAGCGCCGACAGGTTATAGCAATCAGCCCCAGCATTTT

d_gene: TRBD2
abundance: .
v_gene: TRBV9
j_gene: TRBJ2-3
CDR3aa: CASGRADTQYF
CDR3nt: TGTGCCAGCGGGAGGGCAGATACGCAGTATTTT

d_gene: TRBD2
abundance: .
v_gene: TRBV28
j_gene: TRBJ2-1
CDR3aa: CATDRLAGEGYSYNEQFF
CDR3nt: TGTGCCACCGACAGACTAGCGGGAGAGGGGTACTCCTACAATGAGCAGTTCTTC

d_gene: TRBD1
abundance: .
v_gene: TRBV28
j_gene: TRBJ2-1
CDR3aa: CASSSPQGVNEQFF
CDR3nt: TGTGCCAGCAGTTCGCCCCAGGGGGTCAATGAGCAGTTCTTC

d_gene: .
abundance: .
v_gene: TRBV27
j_gene: TRBJ2-3
CDR3aa: CASSTQGIPTDTQYF
CDR3nt: TGTGCCAGCAGCACACAGGGAATACCTACGGATACGCAGTATTTT

d_gene: .
abundance: .
v_gene: TRBV11-2
j_gene: TRBJ2-1
CDR3aa: CASSLAELEQFF
CDR3nt: TGTGCCAGCAGCTTAGCGGAGCTCGAGCAGTTCTTC